This TCR beta chain comes out of a study of vaccination effects on CD4 cells after COVID-19. Looking at the study overall: Participants completed two doses of the BNT162b2 or mRNA-1273 vaccine. Study conclusions and caveats: The study, lacking early post-infection timepoints, had few convalescent patients. Within healthy vaccinees, only 1 of 255 vaccine-induced clones displayed cross-reactivity with common cold coronaviruses.

About this clone itself: The antigen is undetermined.

Trimming removed 6 bases from V and 5 bases from J, with 16 bases in between. Germline V CDR1 and CDR2: MNHEY, SVGAGI. This CDR3 is built from 14 residues. TCRdb keeps only in-frame clones here, not all; method: immunoSEQ multiplex PCR. The data show some 52,000 clones, about four fifths seen once. Antigen-specific CD4+ T cell clonotypes were called by their expansion after viral peptide-pool culture in ViraFEST. CD4+ T cell isolation took place after more than eight days of culture. Vaccine recipients, nucleocapsid antibody negative, had no prior SARS-CoV-2 infection. Half-medium replacement with IL-2 medium occurred on days 3 and 7.

The material was CD4+ T cells from PBMCs cultured with HCoV-OC43 spike peptides, obtained before COVID-19 vaccination. Subset described: HCoV-OC43 spike overlapping peptide pool stimulation. This chain connects TRBV6-5 to TRBJ1-1; D call uncertain. The sequence was collected from a human donor who received a COVID-19 vaccine. CDR3 DNA sequence: TGTGCCAGCAGCGGGTTATTCGGACGGACTGAAGCTTTCTTT. Amino acids: CASSGLFGRTEAFF.